This T cell receptor (beta chain) was sequenced for a study of shared clonotypes between healthy human individuals (dated by TCRdb to between 2020 and 2021). For context, the study as a whole: The cohort included a few men and a couple of women between 18 and 49 years of age. For each donor, CD4 naive and CD4 memory were each run on three plates, CD8 naive on two plates, and CD8 memory on one plate. The study deeply sequenced blood TCR repertoires of roughly five healthy adults to estimate repertoire size and the extent of clonotype sharing between individuals. To increase sequencing depth and limit assay-specific biases, different laboratories used diverse techniques to prepare libraries and sequence TCR repertoires. Per donor, leukapheresis produced somewhere between about 0.9 and 9 billion PBMCs. On the study overall, not on this receptor specifically: Incomplete sequencing was indicated by rarefaction of sorted-subset datasets, despite the large sequencing depth. Compared with non-shared clonotypes, clonotypes shared by all four sorted-subset donors had higher generation probabilities. Naive subsets generally had larger estimated clonotype richness than memory subsets did. The genetic and exposure-history diversity represented was limited by the small number of donors. Across a few donors, about 4.5% of naive CD4, roughly 3.3% of naive CD8, 2.3% of memory CD4, and approximately 0.4% of memory CD8 clonotypes were shared. Based on pairwise subsampling, the degree of clonotype sharing among donors was expected to be affected by sequencing depth. Sampling was limited to blood, and TCR repertoires in tissue likely differ from TCR repertoires in blood.

Using the deep immunoSEQ assay, multiplex PCR amplified TCR CDR3 regions from genomic DNA. Genomic DNA extracted from each cell subset was distributed evenly over all wells of several immunoSEQ 96-well plates, and each plate served as one replicate. For sorted subsets, about 210 ng of genomic DNA, equivalent to 30,000 or so T cell genomes, went into each replicate PCR. Purified libraries were quantified with a Qubit 3.0 fluorometer, sized on a Bioanalyzer 2100, and re-quantified with the KAPA Library Quantification kit. A separate single-read 150-cycle Illumina NextSeq 550 flow cell was used to sequence each immunoSEQ 96-well plate. The paper's processing steps were these. Because only junctional sequences without quality scores were contained in the immunoSEQ output, filtering matching that applied to full-length reads could not be performed. To assign V/J genes and CDR3, sequences were annotated against IMGT germline references using PyIR, a Python wrapper for IgBLAST v1.9. Any read was removed if the V/J assignment was weak (E-value above 1e-6), the CDR3 was missing, or the read contained stop codons, out-of-frame junctions, or ambiguous translated residues. V3J clonotypes were defined by identical inferred V gene, J gene, and CDR3 amino acid sequence. The percentage overlap between two repertoires was calculated by dividing the number of shared unique clonotypes by the size of the smaller repertoire. Richness of each repertoire was evaluated using RTK rarefaction, the Chao1 estimator, and Recon v2.1 estimates of unobserved clonotypes. Generation probabilities for all TCRbeta clonotypes obtained by the gDNA method from a handful of donors were computed using OLGA. TCRdb mirrors the immuneACCESS table, restricted to in-frame sequences. Some clones are absent from its copies; in checked studies, under half trace to an unresolved V gene, and the reason for the others is unknown. The V and J calls and clone size come from that table; D and trimming were worked out from the DNA. For this sample there are roughly 1,100,000 clones; approximately 72% appear just once. The ten largest clones capture roughly 1.4% of the sample.

The cysteine opens and the phenylalanine closes a CDR3 of 11 amino acids. Of all the DNA, just the CDR3 is kept, 33 bases in frame from base 1. V is pared back by 3 bases and J by 6 bases, with 8 bases lying between the germline termini. Per the germline V gene (reference sequence), DFQATT is the CDR1 and SNEGSKA is the CDR2. This clone was detected a few times. The antigen this receptor binds is unknown. It has no much larger one-base neighbor in the sample; base qualities were not kept. Healthy HIV-negative adults with no recently reported acute infections or vaccinations were included as donors. All donors were Caucasian adults living in Nashville, Tennessee, USA. CD4+ T cells were enriched by magnetic negative selection; naive cells were then positively selected on CD45RA, and the negative fraction formed the memory subset. Blood was collected by leukapheresis, and PBMCs were isolated by Ficoll-Histopaque density gradient centrifugation and then cryopreserved in liquid nitrogen vapor phase. Analytical flow cytometry was used to check the purity and quantity of each magnetically sorted T cell population. Each sorted fraction had its genomic DNA isolated and then quantified by UV absorbance on a Nanodrop 2000c.

The sequence is built from TRBV20-1 and TRBJ1-1, with no D gene named confidently. The specimen sequenced was memory CD4+ T cells sorted from blood. The cell subset or site label, as the study defines it: CD45RA-negative fraction. This TCR derives from a man in his late teens or twenties in good health. The CDR3 loop reads CSARFRAEAFF. The sequenced DNA is TGCAGTGCTAGGTTCCGGGCTGAAGCTTTCTTT.